What follows is one TCR beta chain and its context. This CDR3 is 20 amino acids long. V gave up 0 bases and J gave up 2 bases; unmatched junction bases: 18. The germline CDR1 and CDR2 sequences are SNHLY and FYNNEI. The assay was immunoSEQ multiplex PCR, and TCRdb's table has in-frame clones only and misses some. Counted here are around 9,900 clones, roughly 96% occurring once; the ten biggest clones make up about a sixth. The data were taken from a study of graft-versus-host responses after intestinal transplantation. Overall study: Uniformly, recipients were administered anti-thymocyte globulin induction with subsequent tacrolimus and steroids for three to four years.

Post-transplant bone marrow came from the posterior iliac crest or another site. The sequence was collected from a human patient who received an intestinal transplant, so some T cells may come from the graft donor. The V gene is TRBV2, the J gene TRBJ2-7; 8 bases match TRBD2. The sample was bone marrow, taken around 75 weeks after intestinal transplantation. CDR3 residues: CASSEALLGIIGRDTYEQYF. The CDR3 nucleotides read TGTGCCAGCAGTGAAGCGCTTTTAGGAATCATCGGGAGGGATACCTACGAGCAGTACTTC.